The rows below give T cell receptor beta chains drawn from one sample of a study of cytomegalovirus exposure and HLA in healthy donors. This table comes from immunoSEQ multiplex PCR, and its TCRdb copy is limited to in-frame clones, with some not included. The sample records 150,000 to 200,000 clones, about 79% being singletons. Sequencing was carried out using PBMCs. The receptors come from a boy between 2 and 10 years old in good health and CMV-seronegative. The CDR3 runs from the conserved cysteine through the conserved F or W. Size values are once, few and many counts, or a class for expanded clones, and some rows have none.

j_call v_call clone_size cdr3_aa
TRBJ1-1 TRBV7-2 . CASSLFGGQGGRTEAFF
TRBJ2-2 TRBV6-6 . CASSPSTGELFF
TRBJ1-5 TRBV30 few CAWSAHDNQPQHF
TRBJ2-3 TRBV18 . CASSPRGQGGTDTQYF
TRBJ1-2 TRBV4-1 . CASSTYRGQSYGYTF
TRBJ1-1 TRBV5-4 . CASSPGQTEAFF
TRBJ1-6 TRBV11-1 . CASSLVDREVSPLHF
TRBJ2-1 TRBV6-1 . CASSEAGDNEQFF
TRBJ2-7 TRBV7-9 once CASTNTTSGTYEQYF
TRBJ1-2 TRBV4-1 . CASSQAGPNRVYGYTF
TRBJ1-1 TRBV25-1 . CASSGLGFRDSEAFF
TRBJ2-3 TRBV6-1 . CASSRLAGMGDTQYF
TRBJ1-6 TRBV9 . CASSVDREFVSPLHF
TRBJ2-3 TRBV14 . CASSRRGGSTDTQYF
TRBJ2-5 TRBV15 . CATSRGWGQTQETQYF
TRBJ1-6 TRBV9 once CASSGGVGSPLHF
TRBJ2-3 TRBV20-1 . CSAPIDTQYF
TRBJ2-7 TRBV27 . CASSPRGGYEQYF
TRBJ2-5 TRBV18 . CASSPRTEETQYF
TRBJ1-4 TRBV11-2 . CASSLGATGEINEKLFF
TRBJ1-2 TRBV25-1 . CASGSEGERGYTF
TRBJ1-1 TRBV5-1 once CASSMTGSNTEAFF
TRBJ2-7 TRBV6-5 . CASSYRRGPYEQYF
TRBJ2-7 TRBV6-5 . CASRGTGGKYEQYF
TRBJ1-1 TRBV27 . CASSLNGRRAFF
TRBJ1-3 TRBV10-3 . CAISEPRILGKGTIYF
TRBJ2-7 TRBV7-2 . CASSTRQRISYEQYF
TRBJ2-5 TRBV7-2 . CASSLGRELVETQYF
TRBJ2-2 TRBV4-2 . CASSQEGAGGRGGELFF
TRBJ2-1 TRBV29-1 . CSVPPTSGGASRSYNEQFF